The 6 T cell receptor beta chains in this list originate from one sample, sequenced in a study of T cell repertoires in cytomegalovirus infection. The antigens for these receptors are not known. Using its own MiXCR run on the reads, TCRdb lists one record per CDR3 protein. The sample holds hundreds of thousands of distinct CDR3 sequences; more than 40% are singletons and the top ten take 43%. The sample in question was cultured PBMCs, obtained from culture after CMV antigen stimulation. All receptors come from a human donor in good health (CMV status not recorded). Some clones in this sample may be carry-over from other donors' samples.

The chain uses TRBV12-3 or TRBV12-4 and TRBJ2-3; D perhaps matches TRBD2 (5 bases). The ends were cut back, 8 bases at V and 0 bases at J, with 12 bases in the middle. This CDR3 has 14 amino acids. This CDR3 reads CASGIGLSTDTQYF. The CDR3, as DNA: TGTGCCAGCGGTATTGGACTGAGCACAGATACGCAGTATTTT.

This clonotype showed up just a few times. V usage is TRBV4-1 and J usage is TRBJ2-7, with 7 nucleotides matching TRBD2. V trimming: 2 bases; J trimming: 6 bases; junction bases outside the gene matches: 7. Germline CDR1 and CDR2: MGHRA and YSYEKL. The CDR3 has 14 amino acids. The CDR3 region has the DNA TGCGCCAGCAGCCAACCCCTCGGGGGGTCCGAGCAGTACTTC. Translating it yields CASSQPLGGSEQYF.

V is TRBV12-3 or TRBV12-4 and J is TRBJ2-7; 8 bases agree with TRBD1. Trimming at V came to 2 bases and at J to 4 bases, leaving 4 bases not matched to a gene. The CDR3 length is 14 residues. CDR3 residues: CASSLRDRYYEQYF. The CDR3 DNA follows: TGTGCCAGCAGTTTACGGGACAGGTATTACGAGCAGTACTTC.

The V gene is TRBV24-1, the J gene TRBJ2-5; 7 nucleotides align to TRBD2. CDR1 KGHDR and CDR2 SFDVKD come from the germline V gene. The CDR3 sequence is 13 residues long. J was trimmed by 5 bases and V by 4 bases; bases with no gene match: 3. CDR3 nucleotides: TGTGCCACCAGTGACGGAGCGGGGGAGACCCAGTACTTC. Encoded protein: CATSDGAGETQYF.

This clonotype turned up a few times. The rearrangement joins TRBV7-2 to TRBJ2-7; D is unclear. The V end was cut by 2 bases, the J end by 5 bases, with 13 bases between. The germline gives CDR1 SGHTA, CDR2 FQGNSA. This CDR3 has 14 amino acids. In DNA, the CDR3 is TGTGCCAGCAGCTTATCCGCCATTGGGAACGAGCAGTACTTC. Encoded protein: CASSLSAIGNEQYF. The full variable domain, its missing parts supplied by reference TRBV7-2 and TRBJ2-7, is GAGVSQSPSNKVTEKGKDVELRCDPISGHTALYWYRQSLGQGLEFLIYFQGNSAPDKSGLPSDRFSAERTGGSVSTLTIQRTQQEDSAVYLCASSLSAIGNEQYFGPGTRLTVT.

This clonotype was recorded a few times. V gene TRBV12-5 combines with J gene TRBJ2-2, with 11 positions matching TRBD2. Germline lookup yields CDR1 LGHNT and CDR2 FRNRAP. This CDR3 spans 16 amino acids. Trimming took 6 bases from V and 4 from J; bases not matched to a gene: 7. The DNA for the CDR3 is TGTGCTAGTGGCCCCCCCACTAGCGGGGGCACCGGGGAGCTGTTTTTT. Encoded protein: CASGPPTSGGTGELFF.